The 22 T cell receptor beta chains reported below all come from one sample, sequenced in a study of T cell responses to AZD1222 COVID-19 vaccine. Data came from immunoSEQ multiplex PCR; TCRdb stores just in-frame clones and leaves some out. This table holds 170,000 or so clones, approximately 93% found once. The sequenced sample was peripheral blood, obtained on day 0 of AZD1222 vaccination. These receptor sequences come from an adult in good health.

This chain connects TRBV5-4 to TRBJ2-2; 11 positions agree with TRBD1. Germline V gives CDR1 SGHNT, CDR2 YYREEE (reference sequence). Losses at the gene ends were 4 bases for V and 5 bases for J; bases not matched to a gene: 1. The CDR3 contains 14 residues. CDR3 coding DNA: TGTGCCAGCAGCGGGACAGGGGGGACCGGGGAGCTGTTTTTT. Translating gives CASSGTGGTGELFF.

CDR3 DNA: TGTGCCCCACTCAAATGGGGGGGTTCCCAAGAGACCCAGTACTTC. Translated, it gives CAPLKWGGSQETQYF. The chain has TRBV18 and TRBJ2-5, with 7 nucleotides matching TRBD2. V was clipped by 11 bases and J by 1 base; unmatched bases: 13. This CDR3 contains 15 residues. Per the germline V gene, CDR1 is KGHSH and CDR2 is LQKENI.

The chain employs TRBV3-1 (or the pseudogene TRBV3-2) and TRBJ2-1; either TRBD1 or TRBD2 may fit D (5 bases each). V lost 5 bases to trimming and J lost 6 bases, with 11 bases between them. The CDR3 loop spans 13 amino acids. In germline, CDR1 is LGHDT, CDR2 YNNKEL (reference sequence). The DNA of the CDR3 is TGTGCCAGCAGCTACAGAGGGGTCAATGAGCAGTTCTTC. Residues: CASSYRGVNEQFF.

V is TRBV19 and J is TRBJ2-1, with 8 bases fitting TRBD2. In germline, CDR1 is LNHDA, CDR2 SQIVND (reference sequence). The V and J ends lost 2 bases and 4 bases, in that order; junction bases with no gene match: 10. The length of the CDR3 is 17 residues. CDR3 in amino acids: CASSITKGGLAYNEQFF. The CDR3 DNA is TGTGCCAGTAGTATAACGAAAGGTGGACTAGCTTACAATGAGCAGTTCTTC.

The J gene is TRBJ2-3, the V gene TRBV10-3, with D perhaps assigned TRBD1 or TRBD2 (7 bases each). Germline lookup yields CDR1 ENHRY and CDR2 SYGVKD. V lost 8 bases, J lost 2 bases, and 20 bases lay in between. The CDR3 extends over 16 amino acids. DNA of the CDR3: TGTGCCATCGGCGCAGGGGGAGGGCTTTCCACAGATACGCAGTATTTT. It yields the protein CAIGAGGGLSTDTQYF.

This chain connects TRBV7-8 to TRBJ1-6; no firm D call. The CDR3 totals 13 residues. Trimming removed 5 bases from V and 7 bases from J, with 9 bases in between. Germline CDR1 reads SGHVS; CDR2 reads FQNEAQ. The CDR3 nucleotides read TGTGCCAGCAGCCTGCGGCGGAATTCACCCCTCCACTTT. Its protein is CASSLRRNSPLHF.

CDR3 sequence reads: CASSPMTGNQPQHF. In nucleotides, the CDR3 is TGTGCCAGCTCACCTATGACAGGTAATCAGCCCCAGCATTTT. The chain couples TRBV18 to TRBJ1-5, with D possibly matching TRBD1 (6 bases). The CDR3 has 14 residues. Germline V gene data show CDR1 as KGHSH and CDR2 as LQKENI. V lost 3 bases and J 4 bases, leaving 10 bases between the germline ends.

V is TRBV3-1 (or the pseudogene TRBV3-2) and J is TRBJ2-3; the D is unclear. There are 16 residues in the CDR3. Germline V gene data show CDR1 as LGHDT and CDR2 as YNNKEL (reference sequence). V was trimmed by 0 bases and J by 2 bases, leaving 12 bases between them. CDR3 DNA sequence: TGTGCCAGCAGCCAAGATCTAGGGTACCCCACAGATACGCAGTATTTT. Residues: CASSQDLGYPTDTQYF.

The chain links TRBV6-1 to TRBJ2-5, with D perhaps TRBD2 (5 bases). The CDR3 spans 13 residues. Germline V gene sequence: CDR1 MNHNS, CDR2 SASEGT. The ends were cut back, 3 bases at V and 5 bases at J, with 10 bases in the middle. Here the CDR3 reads CASSDRTGETQYF. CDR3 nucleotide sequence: TGTGCCAGCAGTGACCGGACTGGGGAGACCCAGTACTTC.

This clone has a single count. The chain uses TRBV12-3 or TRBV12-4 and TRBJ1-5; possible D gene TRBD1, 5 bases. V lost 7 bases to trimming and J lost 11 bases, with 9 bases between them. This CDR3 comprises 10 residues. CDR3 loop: CASNEGSQHF. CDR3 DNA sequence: TGTGCCAGCAACGAGGGGTCCCAGCATTTT.

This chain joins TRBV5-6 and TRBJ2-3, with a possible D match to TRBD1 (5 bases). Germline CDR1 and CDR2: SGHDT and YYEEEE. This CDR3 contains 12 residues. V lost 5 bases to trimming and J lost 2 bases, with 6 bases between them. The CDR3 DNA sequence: TGTGCCAGCAGGGGGCCCACAGATACGCAGTATTTT. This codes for CASRGPTDTQYF.

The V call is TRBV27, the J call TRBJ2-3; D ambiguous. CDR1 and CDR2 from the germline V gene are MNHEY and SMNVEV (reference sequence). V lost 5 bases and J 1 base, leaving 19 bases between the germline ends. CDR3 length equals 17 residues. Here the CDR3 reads CASSPQWWVRGTDTQYF. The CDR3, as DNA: TGTGCCAGCAGTCCGCAATGGTGGGTGAGAGGCACAGATACGCAGTATTTT.

The CDR3 reads CAWSVLLGGLQGGSQYF. DNA of the CDR3: TGTGCCTGGAGTGTACTTTTGGGGGGCCTACAAGGAGGGTCCCAGTACTTC. This chain links TRBV30 with TRBJ2-5; D may be TRBD1 or TRBD2 (6 bases each). Germline CDR1 reads GTSNPN; CDR2 reads SVGIG (reference sequence). V lost 0 bases, J lost 9 bases, and 26 bases lay in between. This CDR3 contains 17 residues.

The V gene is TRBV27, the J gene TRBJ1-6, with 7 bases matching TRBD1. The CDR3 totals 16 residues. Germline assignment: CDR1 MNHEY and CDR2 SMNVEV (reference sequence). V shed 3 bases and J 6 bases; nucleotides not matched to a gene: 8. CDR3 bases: TGTGCCAGCAGTTTGTGGGGCACAGGGGTTAATTCACCCCTCCACTTT. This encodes CASSLWGTGVNSPLHF.

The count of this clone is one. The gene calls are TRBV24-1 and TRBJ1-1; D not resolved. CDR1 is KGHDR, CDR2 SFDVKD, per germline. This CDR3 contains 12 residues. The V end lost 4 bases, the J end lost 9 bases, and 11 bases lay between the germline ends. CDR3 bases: TGTGCCACCAGTGACCCGCGAGGAAAAGCTTTCTTT. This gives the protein CATSDPRGKAFF.

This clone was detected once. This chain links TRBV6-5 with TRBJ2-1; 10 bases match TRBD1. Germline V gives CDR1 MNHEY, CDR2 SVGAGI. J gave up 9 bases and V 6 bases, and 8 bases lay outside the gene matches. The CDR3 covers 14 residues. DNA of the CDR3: TGTGCCAGCAGAGGGACAGGGGACGTTCTTGAGCAGTTCTTC. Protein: CASRGTGDVLEQFF.

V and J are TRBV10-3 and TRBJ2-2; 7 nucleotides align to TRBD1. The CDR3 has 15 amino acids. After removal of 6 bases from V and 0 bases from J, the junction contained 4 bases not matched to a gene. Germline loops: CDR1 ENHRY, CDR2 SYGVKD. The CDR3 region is CAISRQGPNTGELFF. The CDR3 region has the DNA TGTGCCATCAGCCGACAGGGCCCGAACACCGGGGAGCTGTTTTTT.

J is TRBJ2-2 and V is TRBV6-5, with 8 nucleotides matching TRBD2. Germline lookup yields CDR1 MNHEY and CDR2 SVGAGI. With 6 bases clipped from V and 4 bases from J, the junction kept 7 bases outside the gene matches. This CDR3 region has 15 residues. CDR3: CASRTRREGTGELFF. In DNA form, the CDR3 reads TGTGCCAGCAGGACCCGACGGGAGGGCACCGGGGAGCTGTTTTTT.

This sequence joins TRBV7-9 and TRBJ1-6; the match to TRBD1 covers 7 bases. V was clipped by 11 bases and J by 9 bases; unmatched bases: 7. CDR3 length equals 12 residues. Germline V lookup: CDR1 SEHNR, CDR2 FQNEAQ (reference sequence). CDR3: CAARGPFSPLHF. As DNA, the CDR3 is TGTGCCGCGAGGGGGCCGTTTTCACCCCTCCACTTT.

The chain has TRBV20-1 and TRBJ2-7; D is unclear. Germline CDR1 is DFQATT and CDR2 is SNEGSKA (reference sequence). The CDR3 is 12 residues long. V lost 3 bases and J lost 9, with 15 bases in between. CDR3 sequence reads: CSASWSSFLQYF. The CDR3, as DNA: TGCAGTGCTAGTTGGTCGAGCTTCTTGCAGTACTTC.

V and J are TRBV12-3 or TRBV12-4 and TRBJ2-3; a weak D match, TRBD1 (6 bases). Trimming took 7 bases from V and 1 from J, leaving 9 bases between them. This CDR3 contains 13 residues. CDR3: CASIQGGTDTQYF. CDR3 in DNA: TGTGCCAGCATACAGGGCGGCACAGATACGCAGTATTTT.

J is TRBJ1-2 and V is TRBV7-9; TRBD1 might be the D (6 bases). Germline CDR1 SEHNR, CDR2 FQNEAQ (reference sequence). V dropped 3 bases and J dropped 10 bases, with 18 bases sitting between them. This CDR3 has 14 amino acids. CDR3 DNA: TGTGCCAGCAGCTTTCGTTGGGACACCGAGGCCTACACCTTC. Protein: CASSFRWDTEAYTF.